This note documents a single T cell receptor beta chain sequence. Seattle researchers signed up patients amid active infection and tracked them longitudinally. V dropped 7 bases and J dropped 0; count of bases not matched to a gene: 9. The CDR3 runs 15 residues. CDR1 and CDR2 (germline): GTSNPN, SVGIG (reference sequence). In the source study's methods: Estimation of nucleated cell counts relied on the amplification of reference gene primers. Profiling relied on immunoSEQ multiplex PCR, and the TCRdb table lists in-frame clones only, not all of them. V and J calls plus clone size are reproduced from that table; the DNA served to infer D and trimming. The table shows some 290,000 clones, with 90% occurring only once. These data originate in a study of blood T cell repertoires in COVID-19. Study at large: Nucleic acid was either cDNA or gDNA, and it came from T cells, B-cell-depleted T cells, or PBMCs.

The V call is TRBV30, the J call TRBJ2-3; TRBD1 matches at 8 bases. The sequenced material came from peripheral blood. This sequence originates from a woman in her thirties or forties with COVID-19, enrolled during active disease. The CDR3 sequence is CASHRTGSSTDTQYF. The DNA for the CDR3 is TGTGCCTCCCACCGGACAGGGTCGAGCACAGATACGCAGTATTTT.